The next 19 T cell receptor beta chains were all read from a single sample in a study of blood T cell repertoires in COVID-19. TCRdb's table, derived via immunoSEQ multiplex PCR, lists solely in-frame clones and lacks some. The table lists about 170,000 clones, around 89% of them singletons. Sequencing was done on a sample of peripheral blood. The receptors come from a man aged 50 to 60 who had recovered from COVID-19.

The J gene is TRBJ2-6, the V gene TRBV15; 13 bases agree with TRBD2. The CDR3 extends over 18 amino acids. Germline V gene sequence: CDR1 LNHNV, CDR2 YYDKDF (reference sequence). V shed 4 bases and J 2 bases; nucleotides not matched to a gene: 5. CDR3 DNA sequence: TGTGCCACCAGCAAAGTACTAGCGGGAGGGACTGGGGCCAACGTCCTGACTTTC. This encodes CATSKVLAGGTGANVLTF. Full variable domain (remainder filled in from reference TRBV15 and TRBJ2-6): DAMVIQNPRYQVTQFGKPVTLSCSQTLNHNVMYWYQQKSSQAPKLLFHYYDKDFNNEADTPDNFQSRRPNTSFCFLDIRSPGLGDTAMYLCATSKVLAGGTGANVLTFGAGSRLTVL.

About this clone: The sample contains more than one DNA sequence encoding this CDR3. The genes are TRBV7-7 and TRBJ2-1; 9 bases map to TRBD1. V was pared by 4 bases and J by 6 bases, with 1 base of the junction left unmatched. Germline V gives CDR1 SSHAT, CDR2 FNYEAQ (reference sequence). The CDR3 length is 13 residues. The CDR3 is CASSSGQGNEQFF. The CDR3 bases are TGTGCCAGCAGCTCGGGACAGGGCAATGAGCAGTTCTTC. Complete variable domain (other parts from reference TRBV7-7 and TRBJ2-1): GAGVSQSPRYKVTKRGQDVTLRCDPISSHATLYWYQQALGQGPEFLTYFNYEAQPDKSGLPSDRFSAERPEGSISTLTIQRTEQRDSAMYRCASSSGQGNEQFFGPGTRLTVL.

The gene calls are TRBV5-1 and TRBJ2-1; a possible D gene is TRBD1 (5 bases). This CDR3 is built from 16 residues. Per germline, CDR1 SGHRS and CDR2 YFSETQ. Trimming took off 0 bases at V and 7 bases at J, with 17 bases between the two ends. The CDR3 DNA reads TGCGCCAGCAGCTTGGCCATCAGGGTTACCGAAAATGAGCAGTTCTTC. Its translation: CASSLAIRVTENEQFF.

This clone was detected only a few times. The J gene is TRBJ2-7, the V gene TRBV5-4; 13 positions match TRBD2. The trim removed 4 bases at V and 7 bases at J, leaving 2 bases unmatched. Germline V gene lookup returns CDR1 SGHNT and CDR2 YYREEE (reference sequence). The CDR3 extends over 13 amino acids. The CDR3 protein is CASSPGLAGEQYF. The DNA for the CDR3 is TGTGCCAGCAGCCCGGGACTAGCGGGAGAGCAGTACTTC.

This clone has a single count. The V call is TRBV11-3, the J call TRBJ1-1; unclear D gene. In germline, CDR1 is SGHNT, CDR2 YENEEA. The ends were cut back, 1 base at V and 0 bases at J, with 6 bases in the middle. The CDR3 is made up of 14 amino acids. DNA of the CDR3: TGTGCCAGCAGCTTAGGAGGCGTGAACACTGAAGCTTTCTTT. It encodes CASSLGGVNTEAFF. Supplemented by reference TRBV11-3 and TRBJ1-1, the full variable domain reads EAGVVQSPRYKIIEKKQPVAFWCNPISGHNTLYWYLQNLGQGPELLIRYENEEAVDDSQLPKDRFSAERLKGVDSTLKIQPAELGDSAVYLCASSLGGVNTEAFFGQGTRLTVV.

This rearrangement joins TRBV6-2 or TRBV6-3 to TRBJ2-7; TRBD1 matches 10 bases. This CDR3 is 14 amino acids long. Germline V CDR1 and CDR2: MNHEY, SVGEGT. The trim removed 5 bases at V and 3 bases at J, leaving 4 bases unmatched. The chain's CDR3 is CASSLRDRGYEQYF. The CDR3 bases are TGTGCCAGCAGTCTTCGGGACAGGGGCTACGAGCAGTACTTC.

The CDR3 loop reads CAISSEGARTEAFF. The CDR3 DNA follows: TGTGCCATCAGTAGTGAGGGGGCACGGACTGAAGCTTTCTTT. The chain joins TRBV10-3 to TRBJ1-1; 7 positions agree with TRBD1. The ends lost 5 bases at V and 5 bases at J; junction bases unmatched: 8. Germline V gene lookup returns CDR1 ENHRY and CDR2 SYGVKD. This CDR3 has 14 residues.

V is TRBV7-6 and J is TRBJ2-2, with D possibly TRBD1 on 5 matching bases. Germline V gene sequence: CDR1 SGHVS, CDR2 FNYEAQ. The CDR3 runs 15 residues. V was pared by 5 bases and J by 0 bases, with 10 bases between. The CDR3 here is CASSSRDSNTGELFF. The CDR3 coding sequence is TGTGCCAGCAGCAGCAGGGATTCGAACACCGGGGAGCTGTTTTTT.

The chain joins TRBV5-3 to TRBJ2-7; 7 nucleotides line up with TRBD2. TRBV5-3 is known as an ORF, though its function is uncertain. The CDR3 has 14 residues. The V and J ends lost 5 bases and 3 bases, in that order; junction bases with no gene match: 8. The CDR3 region has the DNA TGTGCCAGAAGACCCCTGACTAGCCGCTACGAGCAGTACTTC. Translation gives CARRPLTSRYEQYF.

The chain joins TRBV9 to TRBJ2-3; D remains ambiguous. Trimming shortened V by 0 bases and J by 6 bases, and 5 bases separated the two germline ends. Germline CDR1 SGDLS, CDR2 YYNGEE. The CDR3 contains 12 residues. CDR3 loop: CASSVGVDTQYF. The CDR3 DNA reads as TGTGCCAGCAGCGTAGGAGTTGATACGCAGTATTTT.

This chain uses TRBV7-9 with TRBJ1-1; TRBD1 aligns across 7 bases. V gave up 5 bases and J gave up 0 bases; unmatched junction bases: 0. Per the germline V gene, CDR1 is SEHNR and CDR2 is FQNEAQ (reference sequence). The CDR3 is 13 residues long. CDR3 nucleotides: TGTGCCAGCAGCACAGGGGTGAACACTGAAGCTTTCTTT. Its protein is CASSTGVNTEAFF.

The chain employs TRBV11-2 and TRBJ2-7, with 8 nucleotides matching TRBD2. CDR1 is SGHAT, CDR2 FQNNGV, per germline. CDR3 length equals 13 residues. After removal of 5 bases from V and 3 bases from J, the junction contained 3 bases not matched to a gene. The CDR3: CASSLGTSYEQYF. The CDR3 nucleotides are TGTGCCAGCAGCCTGGGGACTAGCTACGAGCAGTACTTC.

The chain links TRBV9 to TRBJ2-6; no definite D call. CDR3 size: 15 residues. V lost 3 bases, J lost 2 bases, and 9 bases lay in between. CDR1 and CDR2 from the germline V gene are SGDLS and YYNGEE. The CDR3 DNA is TGTGCCAGCAGCGATCGGCTAGCTGGGGCCAACGTCCTGACTTTC. This codes for CASSDRLAGANVLTF.

The chain links TRBV10-3 to TRBJ2-7, with TRBD1 matching over 12 bases. V was pared by 3 bases and J by 8 bases, with 8 bases of the junction left unmatched. Germline V gives CDR1 ENHRY, CDR2 SYGVKD. This CDR3 is built from 15 residues. In nucleotides, the CDR3 is TGTGCCATCAGTGAATCCGGGACAGGGGGCGAACAGCAGTACTTC. It codes for CAISESGTGGEQQYF.

Regarding this clone: Relative to the germline gene, one junction end is altered; a read error may explain this. The J gene is TRBJ2-7, the V gene TRBV27; 8 bases align to TRBD2. The CDR3 loop spans 10 amino acids. Germline V gene sequence: CDR1 MNHEY, CDR2 SMNVEV (reference sequence). The CDR3 sequence: CAAWSGSSCF. CDR3 coding DNA: TGTGCCGCCTGGAGCGGGAGCTCGTGCTTC.

CDR3 nucleotides: TGCGCCAGCAGTATGCTAGCGGAACCCTACAATGAGCAGTTCTTC. This sequence encodes CASSMLAEPYNEQFF. The J gene is TRBJ2-1, the V gene TRBV10-2; 7 bases are shared with TRBD2. The length of the CDR3 is 15 residues. V shed 5 bases and J 2 bases; nucleotides not matched to a gene: 6. The V gene's germline CDR1 is WSHSY and CDR2 SAAADI.

DNA of the CDR3: TGTGCCAGCAGCCCCGAGACAGGAGCCCTCTTTGGTTTCTTT. Translation: CASSPETGALFGFF. The chain carries TRBV7-9 and TRBJ1-1, with D tentatively TRBD1 (6 bases). With 5 bases removed from V and 13 bases from J, the gap between germline ends came to 23 bases. The V gene's germline CDR1 is SEHNR and CDR2 FQNEAQ (reference sequence). The CDR3 consists of 14 residues.

V usage is TRBV5-4 and J usage is TRBJ2-7, with a tentative D call TRBD2 (5 bases). V dropped 0 bases and J dropped 5 bases, with 9 bases sitting between them. This CDR3 comprises 13 residues. CDR1 and CDR2 (germline): SGHNT, YYREEE (reference sequence). The DNA for the CDR3 is TGTGCCAGCAGCTTGGGACTACAAAACGAGCAGTACTTC. Residues: CASSLGLQNEQYF.

The V call is TRBV7-2, the J call TRBJ1-2, with D possibly TRBD1 on 5 matching bases. With 6 bases removed from V and 1 base from J, the gap between germline ends came to 21 bases. The CDR3 spans 17 residues. The V gene's germline CDR1 is SGHTA and CDR2 FQGNSA. This CDR3 is CASSPSQAGRNNYGYTF. The DNA for the CDR3 is TGTGCCAGCAGTCCCTCCCAGGCAGGGCGGAATAACTATGGCTACACCTTC. The whole variable domain, remainder taken from reference TRBV7-2 and TRBJ1-2, is GAGVSQSPSNKVTEKGKDVELRCDPISGHTALYWYRQSLGQGLEFLIYFQGNSAPDKSGLPSDRFSAERTGGSVSTLTIQRTQQEDSAVYLCASSPSQAGRNNYGYTFGSGTRLTVV.